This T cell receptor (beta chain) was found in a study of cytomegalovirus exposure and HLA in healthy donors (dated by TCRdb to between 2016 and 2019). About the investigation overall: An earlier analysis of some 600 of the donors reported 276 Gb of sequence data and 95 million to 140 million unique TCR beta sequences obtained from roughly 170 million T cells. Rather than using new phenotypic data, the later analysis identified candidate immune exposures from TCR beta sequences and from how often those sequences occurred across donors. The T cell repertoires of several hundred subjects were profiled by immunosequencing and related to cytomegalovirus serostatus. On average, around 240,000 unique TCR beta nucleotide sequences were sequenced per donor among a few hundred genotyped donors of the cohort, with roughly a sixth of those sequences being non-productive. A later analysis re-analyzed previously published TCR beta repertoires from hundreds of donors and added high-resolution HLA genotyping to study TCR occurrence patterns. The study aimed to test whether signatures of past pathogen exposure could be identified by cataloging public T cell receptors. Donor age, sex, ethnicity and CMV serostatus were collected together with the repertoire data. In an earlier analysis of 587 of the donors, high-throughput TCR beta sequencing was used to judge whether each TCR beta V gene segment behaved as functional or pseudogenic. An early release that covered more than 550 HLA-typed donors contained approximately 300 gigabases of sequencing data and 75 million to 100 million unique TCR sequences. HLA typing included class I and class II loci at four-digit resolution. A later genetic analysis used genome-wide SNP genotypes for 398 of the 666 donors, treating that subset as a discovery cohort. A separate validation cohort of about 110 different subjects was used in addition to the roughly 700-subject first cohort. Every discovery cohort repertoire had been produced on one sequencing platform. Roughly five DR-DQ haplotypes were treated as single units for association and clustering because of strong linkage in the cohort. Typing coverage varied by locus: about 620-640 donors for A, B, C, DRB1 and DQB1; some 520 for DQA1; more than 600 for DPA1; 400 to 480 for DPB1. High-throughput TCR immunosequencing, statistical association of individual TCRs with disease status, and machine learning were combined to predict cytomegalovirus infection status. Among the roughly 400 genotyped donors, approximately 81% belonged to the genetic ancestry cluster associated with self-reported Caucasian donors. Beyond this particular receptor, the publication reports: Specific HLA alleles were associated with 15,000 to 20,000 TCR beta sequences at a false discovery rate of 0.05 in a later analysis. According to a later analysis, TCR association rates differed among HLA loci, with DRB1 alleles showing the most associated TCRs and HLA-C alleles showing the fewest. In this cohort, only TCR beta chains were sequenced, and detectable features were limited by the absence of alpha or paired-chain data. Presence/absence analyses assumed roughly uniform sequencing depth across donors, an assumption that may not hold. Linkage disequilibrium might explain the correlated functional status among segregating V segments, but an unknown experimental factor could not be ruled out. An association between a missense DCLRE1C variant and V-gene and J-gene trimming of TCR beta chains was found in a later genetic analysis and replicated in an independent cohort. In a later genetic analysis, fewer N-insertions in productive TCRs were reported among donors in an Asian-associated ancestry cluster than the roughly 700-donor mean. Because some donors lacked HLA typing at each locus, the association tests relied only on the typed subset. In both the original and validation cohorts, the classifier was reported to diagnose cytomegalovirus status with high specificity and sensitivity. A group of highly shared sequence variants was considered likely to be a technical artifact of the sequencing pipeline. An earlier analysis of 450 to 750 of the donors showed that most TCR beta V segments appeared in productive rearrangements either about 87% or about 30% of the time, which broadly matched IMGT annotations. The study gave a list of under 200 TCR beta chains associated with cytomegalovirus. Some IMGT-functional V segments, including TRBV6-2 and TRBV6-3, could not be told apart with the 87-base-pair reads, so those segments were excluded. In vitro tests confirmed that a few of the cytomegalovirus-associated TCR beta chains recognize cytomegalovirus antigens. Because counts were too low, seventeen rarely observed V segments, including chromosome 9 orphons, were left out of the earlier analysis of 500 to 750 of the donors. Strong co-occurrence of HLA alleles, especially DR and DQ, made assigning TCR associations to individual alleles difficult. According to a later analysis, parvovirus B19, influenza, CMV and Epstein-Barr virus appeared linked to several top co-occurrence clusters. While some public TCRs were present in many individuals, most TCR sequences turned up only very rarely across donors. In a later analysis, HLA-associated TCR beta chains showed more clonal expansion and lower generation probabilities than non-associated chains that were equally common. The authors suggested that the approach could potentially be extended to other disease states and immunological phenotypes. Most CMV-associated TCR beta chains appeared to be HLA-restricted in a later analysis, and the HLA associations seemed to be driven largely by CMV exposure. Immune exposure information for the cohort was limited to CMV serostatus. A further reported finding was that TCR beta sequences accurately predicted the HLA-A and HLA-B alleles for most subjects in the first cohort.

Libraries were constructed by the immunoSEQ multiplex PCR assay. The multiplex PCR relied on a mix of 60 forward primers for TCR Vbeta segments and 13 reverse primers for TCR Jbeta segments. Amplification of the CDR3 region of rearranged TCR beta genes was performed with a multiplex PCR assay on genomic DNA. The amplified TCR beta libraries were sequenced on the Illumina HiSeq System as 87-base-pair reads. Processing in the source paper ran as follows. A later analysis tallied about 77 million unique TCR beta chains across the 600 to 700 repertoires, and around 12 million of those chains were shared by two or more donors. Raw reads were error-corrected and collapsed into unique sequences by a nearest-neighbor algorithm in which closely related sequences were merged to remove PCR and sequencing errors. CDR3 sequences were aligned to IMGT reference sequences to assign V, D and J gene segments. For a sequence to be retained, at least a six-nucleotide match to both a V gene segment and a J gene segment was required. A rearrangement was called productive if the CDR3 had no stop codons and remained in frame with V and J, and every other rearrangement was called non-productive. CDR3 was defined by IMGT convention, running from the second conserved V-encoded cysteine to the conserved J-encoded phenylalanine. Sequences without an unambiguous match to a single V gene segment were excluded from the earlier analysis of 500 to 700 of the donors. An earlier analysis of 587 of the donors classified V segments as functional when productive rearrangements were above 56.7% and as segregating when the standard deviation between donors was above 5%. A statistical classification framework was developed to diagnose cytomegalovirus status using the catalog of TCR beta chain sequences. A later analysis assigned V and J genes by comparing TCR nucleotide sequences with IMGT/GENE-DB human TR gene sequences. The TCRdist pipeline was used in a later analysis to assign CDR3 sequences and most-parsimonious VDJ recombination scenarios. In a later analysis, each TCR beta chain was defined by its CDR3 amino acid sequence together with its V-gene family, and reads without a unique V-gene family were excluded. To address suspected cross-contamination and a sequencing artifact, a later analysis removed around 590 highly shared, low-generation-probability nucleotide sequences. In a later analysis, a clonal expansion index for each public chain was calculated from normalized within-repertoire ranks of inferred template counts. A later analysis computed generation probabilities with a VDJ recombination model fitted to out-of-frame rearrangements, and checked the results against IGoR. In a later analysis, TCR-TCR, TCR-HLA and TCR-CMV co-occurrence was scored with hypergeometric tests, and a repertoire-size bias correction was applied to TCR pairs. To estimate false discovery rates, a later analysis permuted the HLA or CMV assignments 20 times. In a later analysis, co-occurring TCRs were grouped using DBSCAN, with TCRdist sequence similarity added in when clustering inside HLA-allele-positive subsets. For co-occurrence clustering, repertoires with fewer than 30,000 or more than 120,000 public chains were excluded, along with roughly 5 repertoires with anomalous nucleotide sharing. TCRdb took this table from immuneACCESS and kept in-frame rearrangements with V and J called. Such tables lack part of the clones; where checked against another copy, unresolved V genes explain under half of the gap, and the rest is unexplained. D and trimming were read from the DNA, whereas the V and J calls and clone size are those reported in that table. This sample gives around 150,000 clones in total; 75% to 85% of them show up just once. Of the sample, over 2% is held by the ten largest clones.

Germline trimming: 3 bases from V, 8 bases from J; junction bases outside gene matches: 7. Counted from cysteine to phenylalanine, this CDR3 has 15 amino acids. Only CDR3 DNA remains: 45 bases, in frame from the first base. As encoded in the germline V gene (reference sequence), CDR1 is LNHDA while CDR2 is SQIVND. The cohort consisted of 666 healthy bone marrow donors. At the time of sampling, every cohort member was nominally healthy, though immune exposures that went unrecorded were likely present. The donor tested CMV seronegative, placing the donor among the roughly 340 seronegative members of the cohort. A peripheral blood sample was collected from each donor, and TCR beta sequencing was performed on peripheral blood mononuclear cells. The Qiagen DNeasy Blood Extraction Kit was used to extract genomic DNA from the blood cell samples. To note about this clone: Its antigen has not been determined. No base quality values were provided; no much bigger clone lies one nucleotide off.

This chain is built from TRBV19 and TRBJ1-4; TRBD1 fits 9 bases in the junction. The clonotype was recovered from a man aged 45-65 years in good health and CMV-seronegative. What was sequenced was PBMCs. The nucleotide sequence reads TGTGCCAGTAGTATGGTGGGACAGGGAGAAGAAAAACTGTTTTTT. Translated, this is CASSMVGQGEEKLFF.